The 22 T cell receptor beta chains presented below share a single source sample, sequenced in a study of shared clonotypes between healthy human individuals. Repertoires were generated with immunoSEQ multiplex PCR, while TCRdb's copy carries only in-frame clones and drops some. The sample has 850,000 to 1,100,000 clones, about 80% seen once. Sequences were obtained from memory CD4+ T cells from PBMCs. Subset indicated: CD45RA-negative fraction. These receptors came from a man younger than 30 in good health. Some clones in this sample may be carry-over from other donors' samples.

The chain carries TRBV5-6 and TRBJ1-1; TRBD1 is a possible D gene (5 bases). This CDR3 is 14 amino acids long. The germline gives CDR1 SGHDT, CDR2 YYEEEE. Deletions cut 1 base from V and 3 bases from J, with 10 bases between. CDR3 coding DNA: TGTGCCAGCAGCTTGACAGCCAGGGACACTGAAGCTTTCTTT. It specifies CASSLTARDTEAFF.

A single count supports this clone. The chain recombines TRBV2 with TRBJ1-1, with TRBD1 as a possible D gene (6 bases). Germline CDR1 SNHLY, CDR2 FYNNEI. V was shortened by 6 bases and J by 4 bases, with 15 bases between the two germline ends. The CDR3 sequence is 14 residues long. In DNA, the CDR3 is TGTGCCAGCAGGCAAACACAGGGAGTCACTGAAGCTTTCTTT. Its translation: CASRQTQGVTEAFF.

This chain links TRBV7-2 with TRBJ2-3; 7 bases fit TRBD1. Germline trimming cut 5 bases from V and 1 base from J; bases unmatched to any gene: 6. The length of the CDR3 is 15 residues. Germline CDR1 SGHTA, CDR2 FQGNSA. This chain's CDR3 is CASSNDRVGTDTQYF. The CDR3 region has the DNA TGTGCCAGCAGCAACGACAGGGTCGGCACAGATACGCAGTATTTT.

The rearrangement uses TRBV2 and TRBJ1-2; D not resolved. The CDR3 totals 16 residues. Germline V gene sequence: CDR1 SNHLY, CDR2 FYNNEI. Trimming cost V 5 bases and J 0 bases, with 16 bases left between them. This chain's CDR3 is CASSRDREGANYGYTF. The CDR3 DNA follows: TGTGCCAGCAGTCGGGATAGGGAGGGAGCTAACTATGGCTACACCTTC.

This sequence joins TRBV6-6 and TRBJ1-5, with D possibly being TRBD1 (6 bases). This CDR3 is built from 16 residues. From germline, CDR1 is MNHNY and CDR2 SVGAGI (reference sequence). The V end lost 7 bases, the J end lost 0 bases, and 16 bases lay between the germline ends. This CDR3 is CASTFIGGNSNQPQHF. In DNA, the CDR3 is TGTGCCAGCACCTTCATAGGGGGAAATAGCAATCAGCCCCAGCATTTT.

The sample holds many counts of this clone. Other DNA variants within this sample encode the same CDR3. The rearrangement links TRBV2 to TRBJ1-2, with unresolved D. Per the germline V gene, CDR1 is SNHLY and CDR2 is FYNNEI. The CDR3 contains 12 residues. The ends were cut back, 2 bases at V and 4 bases at J, with 5 bases in the middle. As DNA, the CDR3 is TGTGCCAGCAGTGAACGGGGCTATGGCTACACCTTC. Encoded protein: CASSERGYGYTF.

This clone was detected ten times or more. The same CDR3 is also encoded by other DNA sequences in this sample. The V call is TRBV30, the J call TRBJ2-6, with D unresolved. This CDR3 has 13 residues. CDR1 is GTSNPN, CDR2 SVGIG, per germline (reference sequence). The V end was cut by 2 bases, the J end by 3 bases, with 5 bases between. In DNA, the CDR3 is TGTGCCTGGAGTTTTGGTGGGGCCAACGTCCTGACTTTC. Translating gives CAWSFGGANVLTF.

V and J are TRBV28 and TRBJ2-1; TRBD2 matches 7 bases. The CDR3 extends over 17 amino acids. Germline trimming cut 3 bases from V and 0 bases from J; bases unmatched to any gene: 8. The V gene's germline CDR1 is MDHEN and CDR2 SYDVKM. CDR3 region: CASSLQTGGSSYNEQFF. The CDR3, as DNA: TGTGCCAGCAGTTTGCAGACCGGCGGGAGCTCCTACAATGAGCAGTTCTTC.

The rearrangement joins TRBV6-6 to TRBJ1-1; no clear D. CDR1 and CDR2 (germline): MNHNY, SVGAGI (reference sequence). V lost 6 bases, J lost 5 bases, and 13 bases lay in between. The CDR3 runs 13 residues. The CDR3 spells CASRQSLVTEAFF. The CDR3 DNA sequence: TGTGCCAGCAGACAGTCTTTAGTAACTGAAGCTTTCTTT.

The chain links TRBV4-1 to TRBJ2-5, with 11 bases that match TRBD2. Germline assignment: CDR1 MGHRA and CDR2 YSYEKL. The junction had 13 bases not matched to a gene; V was cut back by 0 bases and J by 4 bases. CDR3 length: 19 residues. CDR3 DNA: TGCGCCAGCAGCCAAGATCCCCTAGCGGGAGGCCTTTTTGGAGAGACCCAGTACTTC. It translates to CASSQDPLAGGLFGETQYF.

At least ten counts were recorded for this clone. The gene calls are TRBV6-5 and TRBJ2-1; no firm D call. The CDR3 totals 13 residues. Trimming removed 6 bases from V and 4 bases from J, with 10 bases in between. CDR1 is MNHEY, CDR2 SVGAGI, per germline. The DNA for the CDR3 is TGTGCCAGCAGACCTAGAGGATACAATGAGCAGTTCTTC. It translates to CASRPRGYNEQFF.

CDR3 in amino acids: CASSMTGGRKTQYF. The CDR3 DNA sequence: TGTGCCAGCAGTATGACAGGGGGCAGAAAGACCCAGTACTTC. The gene calls are TRBV6-5 and TRBJ2-5; TRBD1 matches at 10 bases. The V segment lost 5 bases and the J segment 6 bases; nucleotides outside the gene matches: 6. The CDR3 has 14 amino acids. Looked up from germline, CDR1 is MNHEY and CDR2 is SVGAGI.

The chain joins TRBV5-1 to TRBJ1-2; D not resolved. Trimming left V 4 bases short and J 7 bases short, with 20 bases between. The germline V gene has CDR1 SGHRS and CDR2 YFSETQ. The CDR3 consists of 15 residues. CDR3 DNA sequence: TGCGCCAGCAGCCCCATTCTGGCCGTGAGAACTGGCTACACCTTC. Translated, it gives CASSPILAVRTGYTF.

This clone was picked up many times. Other DNA sequences in the sample encode the same CDR3. The chain links TRBV30 to TRBJ1-4, with D possibly being TRBD1 (5 bases). This CDR3 region has 15 residues. V lost 0 bases and J 8 bases, leaving 16 bases between the germline ends. Germline CDR1 and CDR2: GTSNPN and SVGIG (reference sequence). CDR3: CAWSVLRARGEKLFF. In DNA form, the CDR3 reads TGTGCCTGGAGTGTACTCAGGGCGAGGGGCGAAAAACTGTTTTTT.

The chain uses TRBV4-1 and TRBJ2-1; 8 bases are shared with TRBD2. V shed 4 bases, J shed 0 bases, and the junction held 8 bases outside the gene matches. This CDR3 spans 17 amino acids. CDR1 MGHRA and CDR2 YSYEKL come from the germline V gene. CDR3 in amino acids: CASSLTAGESSYNEQFF. CDR3 coding DNA: TGCGCCAGCAGCCTCACAGCGGGAGAATCCTCCTACAATGAGCAGTTCTTC.

Turning to this clone: Germline is not matched at one junction end, which may reflect a read error. This sequence joins TRBV2 and TRBJ1-1; a weak D match, TRBD1 (5 bases). This CDR3 contains 12 residues. CDR1 SNHLY and CDR2 FYNNEI come from the germline V gene. CDR3 sequence: CASREGPGRAFF. CDR3 nucleotides: TGTGCCAGCAGAGAAGGGCCAGGGCGGGCTTTCTTT.

In this sample, this clone turned up a few times. The chain carries TRBV2 and TRBJ1-1; perhaps TRBD1 as D (5 bases). This CDR3 is built from 13 residues. Trimming took 10 bases from V and 5 from J, leaving 17 bases between them. Germline V gene sequence: CDR1 SNHLY, CDR2 FYNNEI. CDR3 loop: CATLTGGNTEAFF. DNA of the CDR3: TGTGCCACCTTAACTGGGGGTAATACTGAAGCTTTCTTT.

The CDR3 coding sequence is TGTGCCAGCAGCTTAACGACCCCCCACGAGCAGTACTTC. It translates to CASSLTTPHEQYF. The chain joins TRBV7-9 to TRBJ2-7; D gene ambiguous. The V and J ends lost 2 bases and 5 bases respectively, with 10 bases between them. This CDR3 region has 13 residues. Germline V gene data show CDR1 as SEHNR and CDR2 as FQNEAQ (reference sequence). The variable domain in full, completed from reference TRBV7-9 and TRBJ2-7, reads DTGVSQNPRHKITKRGQNVTFRCDPISEHNRLYWYRQTLGQGPEFLTYFQNEAQLEKSRLLSDRFSAERPKGSFSTLEIQRTEQGDSAMYLCASSLTTPHEQYFGPGTRLTVT.

DNA of the CDR3: TGCAGCGGGGGGCGGGTTGTAAACACTGAAGCTTTCTTT. This translates into CSGGRVVNTEAFF. The gene calls are TRBV29-1 and TRBJ1-1; D may be TRBD1 (6 bases). V lost 7 bases and J lost 2, with 14 bases in between. CDR1 and CDR2 from the germline V gene are SQVTM and ANQGSEA. The CDR3 contains 13 residues.

The chain joins TRBV7-2 to TRBJ1-1, with D unclear. The CDR3 length is 15 residues. CDR1 is SGHTA and CDR2 is FQGNSA in the germline V gene. V was pared by 5 bases and J by 0 bases, with 13 bases between. Here the CDR3 DNA reads TGTGCCAGCAGCACCGGGATATTCATGAACACTGAAGCTTTCTTT. Protein sequence: CASSTGIFMNTEAFF.

The rearrangement uses TRBV15 and TRBJ2-7; D is ambiguous. The V end lost 0 bases, the J end lost 1 base, and 7 bases lay between the germline ends. Germline CDR1 LNHNV, CDR2 YYDKDF (reference sequence). The CDR3 totals 14 residues. Here the CDR3 reads CATSREVESYEQYF. In DNA form, the CDR3 reads TGTGCCACCAGCAGAGAGGTCGAGTCCTACGAGCAGTACTTC.

The chain couples TRBV2 to TRBJ1-1; D unresolved. CDR1 is SNHLY, CDR2 FYNNEI, per germline. CDR3 length: 14 amino acids. V lost 2 bases and J lost 3, with 10 bases in between. CDR3 coding DNA: TGTGCCAGCAGTGAACTTGGGTTAGACACTGAAGCTTTCTTT. Translating gives CASSELGLDTEAFF.